This T cell receptor beta chain was observed in a study of T cells in localized non-small cell lung cancer. General study findings and limits: Median detection of top 100 tumor clones in adjacent lung was about 52 clones. The tumor had only one region sequenced, so heterogeneity remains possible. Adjacent uninvolved lung had the highest clonality, suggesting focused antigen responses.

Remarks on this clone: Its antigen is as yet unknown.

CDR1 and CDR2 (germline): SGHRS, YFSETQ. V lost 0 bases and J lost 1, with 4 bases in between. The CDR3 consists of 14 residues. Measured with immunoSEQ multiplex PCR; TCRdb has only the in-frame clones, and not every one. The data show around 19,000 clones, about nine tenths seen once. This TCR came from a woman aged 35-75 years with stage I lung adenocarcinoma. The V gene is TRBV5-1, the J gene TRBJ2-2; D ambiguous. This material consisted of peripheral blood, taken before any cancer treatment. The CDR3 coding sequence is TGCGCCAGCAGCTTGGAGCAGAACACCGGGGAGCTGTTTTTT. It specifies CASSLEQNTGELFF.